The 7 T cell receptor beta chains presented below share a single source sample, sequenced in a study of chemoradiotherapy in HPV16-positive cancers (dated by TCRdb to 2022 to 2024). Library preparation was by the immunoSEQ multiplex PCR assay. TCRdb took this table from immuneACCESS and kept in-frame rearrangements with V and J called. Such tables lack part of the clones; where checked against another copy, unresolved V genes explain under half of the gap, and the rest is unexplained. Present in this sample are about 2,600 clones, approximately 90% of which were seen just once. Just over 3% of the sample goes to the ten largest clones. Source: tumor tissue, taken from a patient who underwent chemoradiotherapy. The receptors come from a human donor with HPV-associated anogenital cancer.

The chain couples TRBV5-1 to TRBJ2-2; perhaps D is TRBD1 or TRBD2 (5 bases each). V lost 5 bases and J 4 bases, leaving 21 bases between the germline ends. CDR1 is SGHRS, CDR2 YFSETQ, per germline. The CDR3 spans 17 residues. CDR3 sequence: CASRSSGTSTTTGELFF. The CDR3 region has the DNA TGCGCCAGCAGGTCATCCGGGACCTCCACCACCACCGGGGAGCTGTTTTTT.

This clone has only a few counts. The genes are TRBV4-3 and TRBJ2-3, with 10 bases that match TRBD1. The CDR3 totals 16 residues. Unmatched junction bases numbered 6, after V lost 0 bases and J lost 6 bases. Germline CDR1 is LGHNA and CDR2 is YSLEER. The CDR3 loop is CASSQEVTGGIDTQYF. DNA of the CDR3: TGCGCCAGCAGCCAAGAGGTGACAGGGGGCATCGATACGCAGTATTTT.

This clone was observed a single time. The rearrangement uses TRBV18 and TRBJ2-7, with D maybe TRBD2 (6 bases). The CDR3 has 12 amino acids. The V end lost 2 bases, the J end lost 4 bases, and 6 bases lay between the germline ends. The germline V gene encodes CDR1 KGHSH and CDR2 LQKENI. CDR3 protein: CASSPAGYEQYF. The CDR3 DNA reads TGTGCCAGCTCACCAGCGGGGTACGAGCAGTACTTC.

The genes are TRBV4-3 and TRBJ2-2; 9 positions agree with TRBD2. Unmatched junction bases numbered 8, after V lost 2 bases and J lost 4 bases. The CDR3 consists of 17 residues. Germline CDR1 is LGHNA and CDR2 is YSLEER. CDR3 coding DNA: TGCGCCAGCAGCCAAACACGTTCTAGCGGGACCACCGGGGAGCTGTTTTTT. It specifies CASSQTRSSGTTGELFF.

The J gene is TRBJ1-5, the V gene TRBV19, with D unclear. CDR3 length: 15 residues. The V gene lost 1 base and the J gene lost 8 bases, with 15 bases spanning the gap. Germline V gives CDR1 LNHDA, CDR2 SQIVND (reference sequence). In nucleotides, the CDR3 is TGTGCCAGTAGTATAGGCGGGCAGGCCTTTAAGCCCCAGCATTTT. This encodes CASSIGGQAFKPQHF.

The chain recombines TRBV10-2 with TRBJ2-1; D is ambiguous. The CDR3 has 11 amino acids. The V end was cut by 8 bases, the J end by 5 bases, with 7 bases between. Germline CDR1 and CDR2: WSHSY and SAAADI. This CDR3 reads CASLRNNEQFF. CDR3 coding DNA: TGCGCCAGCCTCAGGAACAATGAGCAGTTCTTC.

The chain combines TRBV5-1 with TRBJ1-1; TRBD1 matches at 9 bases. CDR3 length: 17 amino acids. V lost 0 bases, J lost 4 bases, and 10 bases stayed unmatched. Per germline, CDR1 SGHRS and CDR2 YFSETQ. The CDR3 spells CASSLGHTGTGTTEAFF. The CDR3 DNA follows: TGCGCCAGCAGCTTGGGACACACCGGGACAGGGACCACTGAAGCTTTCTTT. Full variable domain (outside the CDR3, taken from reference TRBV5-1 and TRBJ1-1): KAGVTQTPRYLIKTRGQQVTLSCSPISGHRSVSWYQQTPGQGLQFLFEYFSETQRNKGNFPGRFSGRQFSNSRSEMNVSTLELGDSALYLCASSLGHTGTGTTEAFFGQGTRLTVV.